The clone carrying this TCR beta chain was observed at least ten times. TCRdb reprocessed the reads via MiXCR and lists one record per CDR3 protein. The table has approximately 500,000 distinct CDR3 sequences, 16% seen once; the top ten hold roughly a quarter. The data derive from a study of T cell repertoires in cytomegalovirus infection. Trimming cost V 2 bases and J 9 bases; bases outside gene matches: 3. CDR3 length: 14 residues. Germline V lookup: CDR1 SGHVS, CDR2 FQNEAQ. The material sequenced was CD8+ T cells from PBMCs. This clonotype originated in a human donor in good health (CMV status not recorded). Some clones in this sample may be carry-over from other donors' samples. The V call is TRBV7-8, the J call TRBJ2-1, with 11 bases aligning to TRBD2. CDR3 loop: CASSLNSGRVEQFF. The CDR3 nucleotides read TGTGCCAGCAGCTTAAATAGCGGGAGGGTTGAGCAGTTCTTC.